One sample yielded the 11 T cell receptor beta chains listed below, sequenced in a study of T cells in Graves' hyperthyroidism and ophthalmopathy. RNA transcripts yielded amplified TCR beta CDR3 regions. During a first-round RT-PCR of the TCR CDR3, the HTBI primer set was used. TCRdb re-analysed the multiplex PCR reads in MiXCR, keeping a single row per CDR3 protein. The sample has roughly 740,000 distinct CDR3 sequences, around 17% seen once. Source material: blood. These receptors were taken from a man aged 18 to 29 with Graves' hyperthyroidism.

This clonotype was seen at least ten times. The CDR3 sequence is CASSLHGQKETQYF. The CDR3 coding sequence is TGTGCCAGCAGCTTACACGGACAGAAAGAGACCCAGTACTTC. V gene TRBV7-9 combines with J gene TRBJ2-5; weak D call: TRBD1 (6 bases). CDR3 length: 14 amino acids. The germline V gene encodes CDR1 SEHNR and CDR2 FQNEAQ (reference sequence). Trimming cost V 2 bases and J 3 bases, with 10 bases left between them. The whole variable domain, filled in from reference TRBV7-9 and TRBJ2-5, reads DTGVSQNPRHKITKRGQNVTFRCDPISEHNRLYWYRQTLGQGPEFLTYFQNEAQLEKSRLLSDRFSAERPKGSFSTLEIQRTEQGDSAMYLCASSLHGQKETQYFGPGTRLLVL.

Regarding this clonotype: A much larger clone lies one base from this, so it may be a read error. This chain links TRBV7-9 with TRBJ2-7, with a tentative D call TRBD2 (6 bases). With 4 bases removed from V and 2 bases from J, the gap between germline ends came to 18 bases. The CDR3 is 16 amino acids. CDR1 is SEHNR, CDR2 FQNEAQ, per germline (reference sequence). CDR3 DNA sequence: TGTGCCAGCAGCTCTACTCTAGAGGGAGGCACCTACGAGCAGTACTTC. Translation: CASSSTLEGGTYEQYF.

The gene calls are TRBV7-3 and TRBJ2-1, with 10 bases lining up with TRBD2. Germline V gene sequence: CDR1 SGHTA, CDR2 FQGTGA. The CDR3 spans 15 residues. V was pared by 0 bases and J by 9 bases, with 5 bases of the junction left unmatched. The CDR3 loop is CASSLTSGRTAEQFF. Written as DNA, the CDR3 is TGTGCCAGCAGCTTAACTAGCGGGAGGACAGCTGAGCAGTTCTTC.

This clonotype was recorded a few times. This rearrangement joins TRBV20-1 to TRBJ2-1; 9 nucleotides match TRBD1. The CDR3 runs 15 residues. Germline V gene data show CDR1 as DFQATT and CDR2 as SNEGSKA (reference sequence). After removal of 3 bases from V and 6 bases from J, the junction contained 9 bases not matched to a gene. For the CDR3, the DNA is TGCAGTGCTAGCCTACAGGGGGCAGTGATCAATGAGCAGTTCTTC. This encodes CSASLQGAVINEQFF.

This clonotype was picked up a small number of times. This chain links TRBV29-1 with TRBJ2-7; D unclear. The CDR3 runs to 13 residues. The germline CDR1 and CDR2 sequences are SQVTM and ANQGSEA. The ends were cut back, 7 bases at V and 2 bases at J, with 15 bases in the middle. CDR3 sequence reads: CSGSGRAAYEQYF. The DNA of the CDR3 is TGCAGCGGATCTGGCCGGGCCGCCTACGAGCAGTACTTC.

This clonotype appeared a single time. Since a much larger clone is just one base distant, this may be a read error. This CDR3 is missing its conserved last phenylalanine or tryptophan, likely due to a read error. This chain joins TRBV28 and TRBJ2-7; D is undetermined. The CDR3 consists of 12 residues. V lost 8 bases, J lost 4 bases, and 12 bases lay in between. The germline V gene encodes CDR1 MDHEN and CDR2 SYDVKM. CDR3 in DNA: TGTGCCAGCGGATTAACCGATTACGAGCAGTACCTC. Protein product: CASGLTDYEQYL.

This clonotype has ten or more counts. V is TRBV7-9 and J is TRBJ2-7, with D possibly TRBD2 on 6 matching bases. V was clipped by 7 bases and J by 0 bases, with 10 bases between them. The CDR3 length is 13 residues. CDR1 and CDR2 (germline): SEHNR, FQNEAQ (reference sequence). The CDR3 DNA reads TGTGCCAGCACCAGGGACTTCTCCTACGAGCAGTACTTC. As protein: CASTRDFSYEQYF.

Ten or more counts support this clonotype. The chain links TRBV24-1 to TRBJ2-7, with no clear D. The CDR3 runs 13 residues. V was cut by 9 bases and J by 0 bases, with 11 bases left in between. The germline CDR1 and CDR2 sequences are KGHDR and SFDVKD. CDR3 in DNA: TGTGCCACCGAAGGGCCCTACTCCTACGAGCAGTACTTC. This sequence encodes CATEGPYSYEQYF.

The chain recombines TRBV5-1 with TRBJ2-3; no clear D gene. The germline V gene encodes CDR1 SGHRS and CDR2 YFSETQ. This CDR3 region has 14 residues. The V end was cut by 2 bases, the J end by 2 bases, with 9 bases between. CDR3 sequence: CASSFDKPTDTQYF. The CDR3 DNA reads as TGCGCCAGCAGCTTCGATAAACCCACAGATACGCAGTATTTT.

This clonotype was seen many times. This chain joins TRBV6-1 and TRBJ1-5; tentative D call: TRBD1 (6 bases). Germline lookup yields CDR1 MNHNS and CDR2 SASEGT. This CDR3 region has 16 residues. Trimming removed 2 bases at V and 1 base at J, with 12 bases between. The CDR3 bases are TGTGCCAGCAGTGAACCGGGGGGCGGGAGCAATCAGCCCCAGCATTTT. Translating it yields CASSEPGGGSNQPQHF.

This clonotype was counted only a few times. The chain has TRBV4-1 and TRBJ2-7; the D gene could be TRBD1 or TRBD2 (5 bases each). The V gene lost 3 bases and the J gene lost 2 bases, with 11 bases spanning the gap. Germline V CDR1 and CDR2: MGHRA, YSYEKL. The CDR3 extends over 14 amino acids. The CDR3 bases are TGCGCCAGCAGCCACCGGGACGGAACCTACGAGCAGTACTTC. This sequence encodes CASSHRDGTYEQYF.